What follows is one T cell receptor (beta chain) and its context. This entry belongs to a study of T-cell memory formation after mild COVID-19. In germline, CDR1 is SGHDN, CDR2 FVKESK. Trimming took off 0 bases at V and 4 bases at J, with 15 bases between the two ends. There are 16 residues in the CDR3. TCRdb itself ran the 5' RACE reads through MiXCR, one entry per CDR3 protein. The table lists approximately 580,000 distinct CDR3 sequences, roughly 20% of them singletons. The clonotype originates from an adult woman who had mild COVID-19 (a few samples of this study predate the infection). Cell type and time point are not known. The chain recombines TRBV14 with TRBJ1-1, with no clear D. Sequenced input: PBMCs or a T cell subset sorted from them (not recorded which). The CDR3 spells CASSQDWSIISTEAFF. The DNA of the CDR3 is TGTGCCAGCAGCCAAGATTGGTCGATAATTAGCACTGAAGCTTTCTTT.